These T cell receptor beta chains were read from a single sample in a study of OX40 agonist ivuxolimab in advanced cancers. Some clones are missing from TCRdb's copy, which holds only in-frame ones; the method was immunoSEQ multiplex PCR. The sample lists about 68,000 clones; under 95% were seen once. This specimen consisted of CD4+ or CD8+ T cells sorted from blood, obtained in a trial of the OX40 agonist ivuxolimab. The receptors were sampled from an adult with an advanced solid tumor such as melanoma, head and neck, liver or kidney cancer. The CDR3 runs from the conserved cysteine through the conserved F or W. A D gene is named only where the DNA matches it firmly. Size values are once, few and many counts, or a class for expanded clones, and some rows have none.

d_gene,j_gene,abundance,v_gene,CDR3nt,CDR3aa
TRBD2,TRBJ2-5,.,TRBV19,TGTGCCAGTAGTATAACTAGCGGGGTTGAGACCCAGTACTTC,CASSITSGVETQYF
TRBD1,TRBJ1-1,.,TRBV29-1,TGCAGCGTTGACGGGACAGGAAAAGCTTTCTTT,CSVDGTGKAFF
.,TRBJ1-2,.,TRBV6-1,TGTGCCAGCAGAGAAATACAGGGTAGCTATGGCTACACCTTC,CASREIQGSYGYTF
TRBD1,TRBJ2-3,.,TRBV2,TGTGCCCGCGGACAGGGGGCGTTGGGAGATACGCAGTATTTT,CARGQGALGDTQYF
.,TRBJ2-7,.,TRBV27,TGTGCCAGCAGCCCCAGTCGGGGGCCGTACGAGCAGTACTTC,CASSPSRGPYEQYF
TRBD2,TRBJ2-7,.,TRBV6-6,TGTGCCAGCAGTCGCCTGGGGACTAGAGGCGAGCAGTACTTC,CASSRLGTRGEQYF
.,TRBJ1-1,.,TRBV12-5,TGTGCTAGTGGTTCCGGACAGTACACTGAAGCTTTCTTT,CASGSGQYTEAFF
.,TRBJ1-1,.,TRBV5-1,TGCGCCAGCAGCCCCGACTGGGGGGGGCAAGCTTTCTTT,CASSPDWGGQAFF
.,TRBJ2-7,.,TRBV6-5,TGTGCCAGCAGTGACAAGACCTACGAGCAGTACTTC,CASSDKTYEQYF
TRBD2,TRBJ2-7,.,TRBV5-4,TGTGCCAGCAGCTTGGAAAGCGGGGGCTCCTACGAGCAGTACTTC,CASSLESGGSYEQYF
.,TRBJ2-3,.,TRBV9,TGTGCCCGCAGCGTCCTCACGGGGGGCGGTACGCAGTATTTT,CARSVLTGGGTQYF
TRBD2,TRBJ2-3,.,TRBV7-2,TGTGCCAGCAGCTTAGTTGGTGCGGGAGTCGGCACCACAGATACGCAGTATTTT,CASSLVGAGVGTTDTQYF
TRBD1,TRBJ2-2,once,TRBV6-5,TGTGCCAGCAGCCGAGGACAGGCGAACACCGGGGAGCTGTTTTTT,CASSRGQANTGELFF
.,TRBJ1-3,.,TRBV18,TGTGCCAGCTCACCTGACGGGTATGGAAACACCATATATTTT,CASSPDGYGNTIYF
.,TRBJ1-5,.,TRBV19,TGTGCCAGCGCGGGGGCCCCGGGCAATCAGCCCCAGCATTTT,CASAGAPGNQPQHF
.,TRBJ2-2,.,TRBV5-1,TGCGCCAGCAGCTTGCCGGGAGCCGGGGAGCTGTTTTTT,CASSLPGAGELFF
TRBD2,TRBJ2-7,.,TRBV5-5,TGTGCCAGCAGACGACTAGCGGGAGGCTCCTACGAGCAGTACTTC,CASRRLAGGSYEQYF
TRBD1,TRBJ1-2,.,TRBV6-5,TGTGCCAGCAGCTCCGGACAGGGGGGTTACACCTTC,CASSSGQGGYTF
.,TRBJ2-3,.,TRBV19,TGTGCCAGTAGTGCCACCCCGGGGACGATCACAGATACGCAGTATTTT,CASSATPGTITDTQYF
.,TRBJ2-3,.,TRBV10-3,TGTGCCATCAGTGAGTCGATAGGCTCAAGCACAGATACGCAGTATTTT,CAISESIGSSTDTQYF
.,TRBJ1-2,.,TRBV5-4,TGTGCCAGCAGCTTGAGTGGTATTCGAGGCGGCGGAACCTTC,CASSLSGIRGGGTF